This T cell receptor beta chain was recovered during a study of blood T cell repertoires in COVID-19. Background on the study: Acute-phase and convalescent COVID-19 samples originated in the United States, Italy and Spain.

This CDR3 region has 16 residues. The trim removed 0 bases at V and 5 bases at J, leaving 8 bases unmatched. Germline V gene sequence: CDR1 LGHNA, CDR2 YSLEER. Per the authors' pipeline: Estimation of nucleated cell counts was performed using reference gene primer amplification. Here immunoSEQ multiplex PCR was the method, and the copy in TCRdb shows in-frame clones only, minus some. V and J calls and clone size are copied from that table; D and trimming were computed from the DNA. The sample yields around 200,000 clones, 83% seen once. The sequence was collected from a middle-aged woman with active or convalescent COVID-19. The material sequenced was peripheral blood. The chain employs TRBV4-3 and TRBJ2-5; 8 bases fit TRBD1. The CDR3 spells CASSQELRGPFETQYF. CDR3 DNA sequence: TGCGCCAGCAGCCAAGAGCTCAGGGGGCCTTTTGAGACCCAGTACTTC.